Following are 21 T cell receptor beta chains from one sample sequenced in a study of blood T cell repertoires in COVID-19. TCRdb keeps only in-frame clones here, not all; method: immunoSEQ multiplex PCR. Of 300,000 to 350,000 clones listed, about 90% were seen once; the top ten hold around 9%. Specimen: PBMCs or T cells enriched from blood (not recorded which). The receptors originated from a woman younger than 45 who had recovered from COVID-19.

The genes are TRBV18 and TRBJ2-5; 10 nucleotides agree with TRBD2. In germline, CDR1 is KGHSH, CDR2 LQKENI. J gave up 5 bases and V 5 bases, and 11 bases lay outside the gene matches. The CDR3 runs 16 residues. CDR3 sequence (DNA): TGTGCCAGCTCATCCTTCCCTAGCGGGAGTGGGGAGACCCAGTACTTC. Its protein is CASSSFPSGSGETQYF. The variable domain in full, with the rest retrieved from reference TRBV18 and TRBJ2-5, is NAGVMQNPRHLVRRRGQEARLRCSPMKGHSHVYWYRQLPEEGLKFMVYLQKENIIDESGMPKERFSAEFPKEGPSILRIQQVVRGDSAAYFCASSSFPSGSGETQYFGPGTRLLVL.

The chain is built from TRBV11-2 and TRBJ2-7, with TRBD2 matching over 10 bases. V shed 1 base, J shed 2 bases, and the junction held 2 bases outside the gene matches. CDR3 length: 15 amino acids. Germline V lookup: CDR1 SGHAT, CDR2 FQNNGV. In DNA, the CDR3 is TGTGCCAGCAGCTTAGCGCTAGCGGGAGCCTACGAGCAGTACTTC. This codes for CASSLALAGAYEQYF. The full variable domain, in which reference TRBV11-2 and TRBJ2-7 provide the parts outside the CDR3, is EAGVAQSPRYKIIEKRQSVAFWCNPISGHATLYWYQQILGQGPKLLIQFQNNGVVDDSQLPKDRFSAERLKGVDSTLKIQPAKLEDSAVYLCASSLALAGAYEQYFGPGTRLTVT.

The rearrangement links TRBV7-9 to TRBJ2-1, with TRBD1 matching 10 bases. Trimming took 5 bases from V and 5 from J; bases not matched to a gene: 6. The CDR3 is 15 residues long. Germline lookup yields CDR1 SEHNR and CDR2 FQNEAQ (reference sequence). The CDR3: CASSPGQGYDNEQFF. CDR3 in DNA: TGTGCCAGCAGCCCGGGACAGGGGTATGACAATGAGCAGTTCTTC.

The V call is TRBV7-2, the J call TRBJ1-2; 9 nucleotides align to TRBD1. Germline-derived CDR1 and CDR2 are SGHTA and FQGNSA. The J segment lost 4 bases and the V segment lost 4 bases, leaving 10 bases of the junction unmatched. The CDR3 loop spans 16 amino acids. This CDR3 reads CASSSAGTGKAYGYTF. DNA for the CDR3: TGTGCCAGCAGCTCTGCCGGGACAGGGAAGGCCTATGGCTACACCTTC.

V and J are TRBV15 and TRBJ2-7, with 8 bases lining up with TRBD2. The CDR3 is 16 amino acids. Germline V gene data show CDR1 as LNHNV and CDR2 as YYDKDF (reference sequence). J was trimmed by 3 bases and V by 4 bases; bases with no gene match: 11. The DNA of the CDR3 is TGTGCCACCAGCACTAGAATAGCGGGGACCCTCTACGAGCAGTACTTC. Its protein is CATSTRIAGTLYEQYF.

The J gene is TRBJ1-3, the V gene TRBV6-5; 7 nucleotides line up with TRBD1. CDR3 size: 15 residues. Looked up from germline, CDR1 is MNHEY and CDR2 is SVGAGI. V dropped 4 bases and J dropped 1; count of bases not matched to a gene: 4. CDR3 amino acids: CASSSTTGSGNTIYF. The CDR3 nucleotides read TGTGCCAGCAGTTCCACGACAGGGTCTGGAAACACCATATATTTT.

The J gene is TRBJ2-7, the V gene TRBV7-2; maybe TRBD2 (6 bases). Germline CDR1 and CDR2: SGHTA and FQGNSA. The CDR3 totals 14 residues. V lost 4 bases to trimming and J lost 5 bases, with 15 bases between them. The CDR3 DNA reads as TGTGCCAGCAGCTCCGTGGGGGGATACCACGAGCAGTACTTC. Translated, it gives CASSSVGGYHEQYF.

V gene TRBV21-1 combines with J gene TRBJ1-5; the table's D call of TRBD1 was not tested on the DNA. TRBV21-1 is annotated as a pseudogene. The CDR3 is made up of 16 amino acids. CDR3 loop: CASSIPGQGGNQPQHF. As DNA, the CDR3 is TGTGCCAGCAGCATCCCCGGACAGGGGGGCAATCAGCCCCAGCATTTT.

The chain joins TRBV5-1 to TRBJ2-5, with D perhaps matching TRBD2 (6 bases). The CDR3 sequence is 14 residues long. CDR1 is SGHRS and CDR2 is YFSETQ in the germline V gene. Trimming cost V 2 bases and J 4 bases, with 12 bases left between them. CDR3 in amino acids: CASSFLWGGETQYF. CDR3 coding DNA: TGCGCCAGCAGCTTTCTCTGGGGAGGAGAGACCCAGTACTTC.

This chain uses TRBV5-1 with TRBJ2-7, with TRBD2 matching over 10 bases. The CDR3 consists of 15 residues. With 2 bases clipped from V and 3 bases from J, the junction kept 5 bases outside the gene matches. The germline gives CDR1 SGHRS, CDR2 YFSETQ. CDR3 sequence reads: CASSLTSGKYYEQYF. The CDR3 nucleotides read TGCGCCAGCAGCTTAACTAGCGGGAAGTACTACGAGCAGTACTTC.

This chain uses TRBV11-2 with TRBJ2-7, with D hard to call. The germline V and J ends were trimmed by 5 bases and 0 bases, with 11 bases remaining between them. The CDR3 is made up of 14 amino acids. Germline CDR1 is SGHAT and CDR2 is FQNNGV. Here the CDR3 reads CASSPDTNSYEQYF. In DNA, the CDR3 is TGTGCCAGCAGCCCAGACACCAACTCCTACGAGCAGTACTTC.

The chain has TRBV7-2 and TRBJ1-4; D not certain. Germline V lookup: CDR1 SGHTA, CDR2 FQGNSA. The V end lost 4 bases, the J end lost 6 bases, and 9 bases lay between the germline ends. The CDR3 runs 13 residues. The CDR3 spells CASSSPGDEKLFF. The CDR3, as DNA: TGTGCCAGCAGCTCACCGGGAGATGAAAAACTGTTTTTT.

Comments on this clone: Different DNA sequences within this sample yield the same CDR3. The chain joins TRBV19 to TRBJ2-3; 11 bases are shared with TRBD2. The length of the CDR3 is 15 residues. Germline CDR1 reads LNHDA; CDR2 reads SQIVND (reference sequence). V gave up 5 bases and J gave up 2 bases; unmatched junction bases: 3. The CDR3 DNA follows: TGTGCCAGTAGTCGACTAGCGGGACCCACAGATACGCAGTATTTT. It translates to CASSRLAGPTDTQYF.

The V call is TRBV19, the J call TRBJ1-1; the D gene is possibly TRBD1 (5 bases). Germline V gene data show CDR1 as LNHDA and CDR2 as SQIVND (reference sequence). V was trimmed by 2 bases and J by 7 bases, leaving 8 bases between them. This CDR3 contains 12 residues. CDR3 DNA: TGTGCCAGTAGTATACGGGGGATTGAAGCTTTCTTT. This encodes CASSIRGIEAFF.

This clone was found a few times. The V and J genes are TRBV6-5 and TRBJ2-2; TRBD1 might be the D (6 bases). V lost 6 bases, J lost 6 bases, and 17 bases lay in between. Germline lookup yields CDR1 MNHEY and CDR2 SVGAGI. This CDR3 region has 15 residues. CDR3 in DNA: TGTGCCAGCAGAGCTGCCCGGGACAATGCCGGGGAGCTGTTTTTT. Protein sequence: CASRAARDNAGELFF.

As for this clone: The same CDR3 can be traced to other DNA sequences in this sample. J is TRBJ2-5 and V is TRBV19, with D perhaps matching TRBD1 (6 bases). The CDR3 contains 14 residues. Looked up from germline, CDR1 is LNHDA and CDR2 is SQIVND (reference sequence). V was trimmed by 2 bases and J by 5 bases, leaving 12 bases between them. The CDR3 coding sequence is TGTGCCAGTAGTATATGGGGGCAGCGGGAGACCCAGTACTTC. It translates to CASSIWGQRETQYF.

The J gene is TRBJ1-5, the V gene TRBV19; D is perhaps TRBD1 (6 bases). Germline V CDR1 and CDR2: LNHDA, SQIVND (reference sequence). V lost 6 bases, J lost 7 bases, and 16 bases lay in between. The CDR3 loop spans 14 amino acids. CDR3 nucleotides: TGTGCCAGTAGCAATACAGGGCAGCGGCAGCCCCAGCATTTT. Protein sequence: CASSNTGQRQPQHF.

The CDR3, as DNA: TGTGCCACCAGTGATCACAGGGGTACTGAAGCTTTCTTT. Translating gives CATSDHRGTEAFF. The chain links TRBV24-1 to TRBJ1-1; TRBD1 matches at 7 bases. This CDR3 is built from 13 residues. CDR1 and CDR2 (germline): KGHDR, SFDVKD. The V gene end was trimmed by 3 bases and the J gene end by 5 bases; junction bases not matched to a gene: 2.

The V call is TRBV19, the J call TRBJ2-7, with 9 positions matching TRBD1. The CDR3 is made up of 16 amino acids. CDR1 LNHDA and CDR2 SQIVND come from the germline V gene (reference sequence). V dropped 9 bases and J dropped 9; count of bases not matched to a gene: 21. The CDR3 loop reads CASAGTGTASMSRQYF. The CDR3 nucleotides are TGTGCCAGCGCGGGGACAGGGACCGCCTCCATGAGTCGGCAGTACTTC. The whole variable domain, remainder taken from reference TRBV19 and TRBJ2-7, is DGGITQSPKYLFRKEGQNVTLSCEQNLNHDAMYWYRQDPGQGLRLIYYSQIVNDFQKGDIAEGYSVSREKKESFPLTVTSAQKNPTAFYLCASAGTGTASMSRQYFGPGTRLTVT.

The V and J genes are TRBV15 and TRBJ2-1; 10 bases map to TRBD2. V was pared by 2 bases and J by 2 bases, with 6 bases of the junction left unmatched. CDR3 length: 17 amino acids. Germline V CDR1 and CDR2: LNHNV, YYDKDF (reference sequence). The chain's CDR3 is CATSRTTSGTPYNEQFF. The CDR3, as DNA: TGTGCCACCAGCAGAACCACTAGCGGGACCCCCTACAATGAGCAGTTCTTC.

The chain has TRBV9 and TRBJ2-5; TRBD1 matches 8 bases. There are 16 residues in the CDR3. CDR1 is SGDLS, CDR2 YYNGEE, per germline. Trimming removed 1 base from V and 1 base from J; junction bases left unmatched: 6. The CDR3 is CASSVTQGASQETQYF. The CDR3 DNA reads as TGTGCCAGCAGCGTAACGCAGGGGGCCTCCCAAGAGACCCAGTACTTC.